Following are 8 T cell receptor beta chains from one sample sequenced in a study of shared T cell receptors in the human thymus. TCRdb's copy holds only in-frame clones and misses some; the assay was immunoSEQ multiplex PCR. This sample has hundreds of thousands of clones, with about 80% found just once. The data were also submitted as part of a second study, on human thymus T cells.

Sequencing was performed on thymocytes. These receptor sequences come from a boy under three years old with a congenital heart defect.

The chain joins TRBV10-3 to TRBJ1-5, with TRBD1 matching over 7 bases. The V gene's germline CDR1 is ENHRY and CDR2 SYGVKD. Trimming at V came to 6 bases and at J to 3 bases, leaving 8 bases not matched to a gene. The CDR3 has 15 residues. CDR3 sequence (DNA): TGTGCCATCAGCCAGACAGGGCCCCACAATCAGCCCCAGCATTTT. Translating gives CAISQTGPHNQPQHF.

The chain is built from TRBV6-5 and TRBJ1-1; TRBD1 agrees at 7 bases. There are 13 residues in the CDR3. The junction had 7 bases not matched to a gene; V was cut back by 5 bases and J by 7 bases. Germline CDR1 is MNHEY and CDR2 is SVGAGI. CDR3 sequence: CASSDGDSDEAFF. The CDR3 DNA follows: TGTGCCAGCAGTGACGGGGACAGCGATGAAGCTTTCTTT.

The rearrangement links TRBV4-3 to TRBJ2-3; TRBD2 is a possible D gene (5 bases). Trimming pared 1 base from V and 8 bases from J, leaving 19 bases between. Germline assignment: CDR1 LGHNA and CDR2 YSLEER. This CDR3 spans 16 amino acids. CDR3 sequence reads: CASSQVRAGTGSTQYF. The CDR3 nucleotides are TGCGCCAGCAGCCAAGTCCGTGCCGGAACGGGATCTACGCAGTATTTT.

J is TRBJ2-2 and V is TRBV13, with 7 bases identical to TRBD2. Trimming cost V 5 bases and J 6 bases; bases outside gene matches: 9. CDR3 length equals 15 residues. Germline CDR1 is PRHDT and CDR2 is FYEKMQ (reference sequence). CDR3 protein: CASSGGDQPSGELFF. CDR3 coding DNA: TGTGCCAGCAGCGGGGGGGACCAACCCTCCGGGGAGCTGTTTTTT.

The V and J genes are TRBV6-1 and TRBJ2-7; D is perhaps TRBD1 (7 bases). Trimming took 2 bases from V and 2 from J, leaving 22 bases between them. This CDR3 spans 18 amino acids. Germline loops: CDR1 MNHNS, CDR2 SASEGT. The chain's CDR3 is CASSERKRVRDSPYEQYF. For the CDR3, the DNA is TGTGCCAGCAGTGAAAGAAAGCGGGTCCGGGACAGCCCCTACGAGCAGTACTTC.

The chain couples TRBV29-1 to TRBJ1-1, with a possible D match to TRBD1 (6 bases). The CDR3 has 20 amino acids. Per the germline V gene, CDR1 is SQVTM and CDR2 is ANQGSEA. The ends were cut back, 4 bases at V and 1 base at J, with 31 bases in the middle. CDR3 protein: CSVVRCRGKEGVNGNTEAFF. The CDR3 DNA is TGCAGCGTTGTGCGTTGTCGTGGGAAAGAGGGGGTAAATGGGAACACTGAAGCTTTCTTT.

This sequence joins TRBV7-9 and TRBJ2-2, with TRBD2 identical over 14 bases. Germline values: CDR1 SEHNR, CDR2 FQNEAQ (reference sequence). V lost 5 bases and J lost 4; bases outside the gene matches: 6. This CDR3 has 17 amino acids. The CDR3: CASSPSGLAGATGELFF. The CDR3 coding sequence is TGTGCCAGCAGCCCATCGGGACTAGCGGGAGCCACCGGGGAGCTGTTTTTT.

V and J are TRBV4-2 and TRBJ2-1; 11 positions match TRBD2. Germline CDR1 is LGHNA and CDR2 is YNFKEQ. The trim removed 4 bases at V and 7 bases at J, leaving 12 bases unmatched. CDR3 size: 17 residues. The CDR3 loop reads CASSPGSVSSGRNEQFF. The DNA for the CDR3 is TGTGCCAGCAGCCCGGGGTCGGTCTCTAGCGGGAGGAATGAGCAGTTCTTC.